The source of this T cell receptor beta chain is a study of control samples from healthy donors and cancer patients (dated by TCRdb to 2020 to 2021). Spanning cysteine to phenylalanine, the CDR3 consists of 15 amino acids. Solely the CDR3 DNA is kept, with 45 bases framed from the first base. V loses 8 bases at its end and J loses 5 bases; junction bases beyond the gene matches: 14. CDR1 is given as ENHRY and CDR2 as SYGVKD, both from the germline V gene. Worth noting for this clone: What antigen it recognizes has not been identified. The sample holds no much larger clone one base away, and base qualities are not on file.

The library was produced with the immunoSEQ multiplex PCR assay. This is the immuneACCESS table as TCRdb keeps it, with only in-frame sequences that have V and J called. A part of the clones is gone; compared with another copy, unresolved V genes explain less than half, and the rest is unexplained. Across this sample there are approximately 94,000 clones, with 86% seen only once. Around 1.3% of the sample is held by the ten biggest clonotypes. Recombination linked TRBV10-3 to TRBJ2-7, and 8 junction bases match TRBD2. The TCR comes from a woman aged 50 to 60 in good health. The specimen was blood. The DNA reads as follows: TGTGCCATCCGTGCGGGGGGCGGGGGGCGCGACGAGCAGTACTTC. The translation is CAIRAGGGGRDEQYF.